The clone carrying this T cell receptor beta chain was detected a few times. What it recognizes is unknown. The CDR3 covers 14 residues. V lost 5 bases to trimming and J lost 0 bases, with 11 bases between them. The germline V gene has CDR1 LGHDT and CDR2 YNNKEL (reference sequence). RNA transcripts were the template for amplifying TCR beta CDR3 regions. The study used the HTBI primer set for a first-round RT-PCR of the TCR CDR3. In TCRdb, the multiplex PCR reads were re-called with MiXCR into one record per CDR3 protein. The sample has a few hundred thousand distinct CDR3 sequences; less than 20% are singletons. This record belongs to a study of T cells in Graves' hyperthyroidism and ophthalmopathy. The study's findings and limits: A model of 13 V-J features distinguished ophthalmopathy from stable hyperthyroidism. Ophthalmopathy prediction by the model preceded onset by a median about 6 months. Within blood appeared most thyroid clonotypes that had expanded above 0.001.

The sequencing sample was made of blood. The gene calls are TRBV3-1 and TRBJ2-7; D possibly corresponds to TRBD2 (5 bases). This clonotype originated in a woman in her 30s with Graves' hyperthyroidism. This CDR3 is CASSSREGSYEQYF. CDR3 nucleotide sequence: TGTGCCAGCAGCTCTCGGGAAGGCTCCTACGAGCAGTACTTC.